There are many counts of the clone carrying this TCR beta chain. Its matching antigen is unknown. CDR1 and CDR2 (germline): LNHNV, YYDKDF (reference sequence). V dropped 4 bases and J dropped 4 bases, with 9 bases sitting between them. The CDR3 runs to 13 residues. Researchers defined stable Graves' hyperthyroidism as no ophthalmopathy progression within 18 months. TCR beta CDR3 sequences were amplified from RNA transcripts. Researchers ran a first-round RT-PCR on the TCR CDR3 using the HTBI primer set. Via MiXCR, TCRdb re-called the multiplex PCR reads, giving one row per CDR3 protein. Among about 700,000 distinct CDR3 sequences listed, around 15% were seen once. This sample was taken from a study of T cells in Graves' hyperthyroidism and ophthalmopathy. Study at large: Prior to any treatment, at the point of initial diagnosis, peripheral blood was collected.

Study-wide findings and caveats: Blood shared most expanded thyroid clonotypes above 0.001.

This TCR was sampled from a woman aged 18-29 years with Graves' hyperthyroidism. The V call is TRBV15, the J call TRBJ2-3; possible D gene TRBD1, 5 bases. The sequencing sample was made of blood. As DNA, the CDR3 is TGTGCCACCAGCAAGGACATGCCAGATACGCAGTATTTT. Translation: CATSKDMPDTQYF. The entire variable domain, with the rest obtained from reference TRBV15 and TRBJ2-3, is as follows: DAMVIQNPRYQVTQFGKPVTLSCSQTLNHNVMYWYQQKSSQAPKLLFHYYDKDFNNEADTPDNFQSRRPNTSFCFLDIRSPGLGDTAMYLCATSKDMPDTQYFGPGTRLTVL.